The 32 T cell receptor beta chains listed next were all sequenced from one sample in a study of blood T cell repertoires in COVID-19. Measured with immunoSEQ multiplex PCR; TCRdb has only the in-frame clones, and not every one. The sample carries around 300,000 clones, roughly 89% recorded once. The source material was peripheral blood. These receptors were taken from a woman in her forties who had recovered from COVID-19.

As regards this clone: The same CDR3 can be traced to other DNA sequences in this sample. The chain joins TRBV7-3 to TRBJ2-5, with 15 bases matching TRBD2. Trimming removed 5 bases from V and 2 bases from J; junction bases left unmatched: 3. CDR3 length: 16 residues. The germline V gene has CDR1 SGHTA and CDR2 FQGTGA. The DNA of the CDR3 is TGTGCCAGCAGCGCGGGACTAGCGGGAGGACAAGAGACCCAGTACTTC. Its protein product is CASSAGLAGGQETQYF.

A few counts support this clone. This rearrangement joins TRBV7-3 to TRBJ2-2, with 8 bases that match TRBD2. The CDR3 spans 15 residues. V was clipped by 7 bases and J by 3 bases; unmatched bases: 7. Germline CDR1 and CDR2: SGHTA and FQGTGA. CDR3 amino acids: CASTRIGGDTGELFF. CDR3 sequence (DNA): TGTGCCAGCACCCGTATCGGGGGGGACACCGGGGAGCTGTTTTTT.

The V call is TRBV4-1, the J call TRBJ2-7, with TRBD2 matching over 12 bases. The J segment lost 3 bases and the V segment lost 4 bases, leaving 1 base of the junction unmatched. Germline assignment: CDR1 MGHRA and CDR2 YSYEKL. The CDR3 totals 14 residues. CDR3 sequence (DNA): TGCGCCAGCAGCCTGACTAGCGGGAGCTACGAGCAGTACTTC. This encodes CASSLTSGSYEQYF.

This chain uses TRBV6-2 or TRBV6-3 with TRBJ2-6, with TRBD2 identical over 13 bases. The CDR3 length is 18 residues. Germline lookup yields CDR1 MNHEY and CDR2 SVGEGT. With V trimmed by 6 bases and J by 1 base, 6 bases remained unmatched. This CDR3 is CASSPGTSGMSGANVLTF. The CDR3 DNA reads as TGTGCCAGCAGCCCCGGGACTAGCGGGATGTCTGGGGCCAACGTCCTGACTTTC.

The rearrangement joins TRBV12-3 or TRBV12-4 to TRBJ1-1; D ambiguous. Trimming removed 3 bases at V and 1 base at J, with 6 bases between. The CDR3 totals 13 residues. The CDR3 sequence: CASSLLANTEAFF. CDR3 coding DNA: TGTGCCAGCAGTTTGTTGGCGAACACTGAAGCTTTCTTT.

The rearrangement links TRBV28 to TRBJ1-4; 10 positions agree with TRBD1. J lost 6 bases, V lost 9 bases, and 7 bases had no gene match. The length of the CDR3 is 14 residues. Germline CDR1 MDHEN, CDR2 SYDVKM. CDR3 residues: CASEEDRGDEKLFF. For the CDR3, the DNA is TGTGCCAGTGAGGAGGACAGGGGGGATGAAAAACTGTTTTTT.

Turning to this clone: Distinct nucleotide sequences in the sample also encode this CDR3. V and J are TRBV30 and TRBJ1-1; unclear D gene. CDR1 is GTSNPN and CDR2 is SVGIG in the germline V gene (reference sequence). The CDR3 runs to 12 residues. Trimming left V 0 bases short and J 3 bases short, with 5 bases between. The CDR3 region has the DNA TGTGCCTGGAGTGTACTCGACACTGAAGCTTTCTTT. Encoded protein: CAWSVLDTEAFF.

J is TRBJ2-2 and V is TRBV5-1, with 9 bases lining up with TRBD1. This CDR3 is built from 16 residues. Germline assignment: CDR1 SGHRS and CDR2 YFSETQ. The trim removed 4 bases at V and 1 base at J, leaving 5 bases unmatched. The CDR3 loop is CASSGMGQGNTGELFF. The DNA of the CDR3 is TGCGCCAGCAGCGGGATGGGACAGGGGAACACCGGGGAGCTGTTTTTT.

The chain is built from TRBV9 and TRBJ1-5; 7 nucleotides agree with TRBD1. From germline, CDR1 is SGDLS and CDR2 YYNGEE. The V segment lost 0 bases and the J segment 5 bases; nucleotides outside the gene matches: 2. The CDR3 consists of 14 residues. This chain's CDR3 is CASSVDRGDQPQHF. Written as DNA, the CDR3 is TGTGCCAGCAGCGTAGACAGGGGCGATCAGCCCCAGCATTTT.

This clone has more than one count but fewer than ten. J is TRBJ1-6 and V is TRBV7-8, with no clear D. The germline V and J ends were trimmed by 3 bases and 5 bases, with 8 bases remaining between them. This CDR3 comprises 14 residues. The germline V gene encodes CDR1 SGHVS and CDR2 FQNEAQ. CDR3 sequence reads: CASSLSRNNSPLHF. The CDR3 nucleotides are TGTGCCAGCAGCTTGTCCAGAAATAATTCACCCCTCCACTTT.

The gene calls are TRBV30 and TRBJ1-6; D is ambiguous. Trimming left V 5 bases short and J 5 bases short, with 10 bases between. CDR3 size: 13 residues. Germline lookup yields CDR1 GTSNPN and CDR2 SVGIG (reference sequence). CDR3 DNA sequence: TGTGCCTGGGCGGAGCCCCATAATTCACCCCTCCACTTT. The encoded protein is CAWAEPHNSPLHF.

The chain links TRBV18 to TRBJ1-1; 9 bases agree with TRBD1. The CDR3 is 19 residues long. The V and J ends lost 2 bases and 1 base, in that order; junction bases with no gene match: 14. Germline V gene sequence: CDR1 KGHSH, CDR2 LQKENI. The CDR3 DNA is TGTGCCAGCTCACCAGTTACATTAGGGACAGGGTTGGAGAACACTGAAGCTTTCTTT. This translates into CASSPVTLGTGLENTEAFF.

For this clone: Sequence at one end of the junction differs from germline and may be a read error. The chain has TRBV7-7 and TRBJ2-5; TRBD2 aligns across 16 bases. The CDR3 spans 15 residues. Germline V gene lookup returns CDR1 SSHAT and CDR2 FNYEAQ (reference sequence). The CDR3 region has the DNA TGTGCTAGCAGCCCGGGACTAGCGGGAGGGGGGACCCAGTACTTC. Translating it yields CASSPGLAGGGTQYF. Full variable domain (remainder filled in from reference TRBV7-7 and TRBJ2-5): GAGVSQSPRYKVTKRGQDVTLRCDPISSHATLYWYQQALGQGPEFLTYFNYEAQPDKSGLPSDRFSAERPEGSISTLTIQRTEQRDSAMYRCASSPGLAGGGTQYFGPGTRLLVL.

The genes are TRBV30 and TRBJ1-5, with TRBD1 as a possible D gene (6 bases). V was pared by 1 base and J by 2 bases, with 9 bases between. CDR1 is GTSNPN and CDR2 is SVGIG in the germline V gene (reference sequence). The CDR3 covers 14 residues. CDR3 protein: CAWSAYRGNQPQHF. In DNA form, the CDR3 reads TGTGCCTGGAGTGCCTACAGGGGCAATCAGCCCCAGCATTTT.

The genes are TRBV19 and TRBJ1-4; possibly TRBD1 for D (6 bases). CDR1 is LNHDA and CDR2 is SQIVND in the germline V gene (reference sequence). V was shortened by 2 bases and J by 3 bases, with 10 bases between the two germline ends. The CDR3 has 15 amino acids. The CDR3 sequence is CASSIQGYANEKLFF. The CDR3 bases are TGTGCCAGTAGTATACAGGGGTACGCTAATGAAAAACTGTTTTTT.

The chain combines TRBV10-3 with TRBJ2-6; 7 bases line up with TRBD2. CDR3 length: 16 residues. V lost 4 bases to trimming and J lost 4 bases; unmatched junction nucleotides: 7. CDR1 ENHRY and CDR2 SYGVKD come from the germline V gene. DNA of the CDR3: TGTGCCATCAGTGGGCCGGGAGGACCGGGGGCCAACGTCCTGACTTTC. As protein: CAISGPGGPGANVLTF.

This clone came up once. The chain is built from TRBV6-1 and TRBJ2-1, with D maybe TRBD2 (6 bases). V lost 3 bases and J lost 9, with 12 bases in between. Per germline, CDR1 MNHNS and CDR2 SASEGT. This CDR3 is 13 amino acids long. CDR3: CASSDVGGGEQFF. As DNA, the CDR3 is TGTGCCAGCAGTGATGTTGGGGGAGGTGAGCAGTTCTTC.

This chain connects TRBV28 to TRBJ2-7, with 8 bases matching TRBD1. Unmatched junction bases numbered 9, after V lost 5 bases and J lost 9 bases. The germline V gene has CDR1 MDHEN and CDR2 SYDVKM. CDR3 length: 13 amino acids. CDR3 nucleotide sequence: TGTGCCAGCAGTCGGGGACAGGTTAACGGGCAGTACTTC. Its protein is CASSRGQVNGQYF. Looking up the rest from reference TRBV28 and TRBJ2-7 gives the full variable domain: DVKVTQSSRYLVKRTGEKVFLECVQDMDHENMFWYRQDPGLGLRLIYFSYDVKMKEKGDIPEGYSVSREKKERFSLILESASTNQTSMYLCASSRGQVNGQYFGPGTRLTVT.

V gene TRBV15 combines with J gene TRBJ2-6, with D unresolved. The germline gives CDR1 LNHNV, CDR2 YYDKDF (reference sequence). The CDR3 is made up of 15 amino acids. V gave up 0 bases and J gave up 2 bases, with 5 bases separating them. CDR3 nucleotides: TGTGCCACCAGCAGAGATCGGGCTGGGGCCAACGTCCTGACTTTC. This sequence encodes CATSRDRAGANVLTF.

The rearrangement joins TRBV7-3 to TRBJ2-2; 8 nucleotides line up with TRBD1. The V and J ends lost 5 bases and 8 bases, in that order; junction bases with no gene match: 4. Germline V gives CDR1 SGHTA, CDR2 FQGTGA. The CDR3 has 13 amino acids. The CDR3, as DNA: TGTGCCAGCAGCGAAACAGGGGGAGGGGAGCTGTTTTTT. Translating it yields CASSETGGGELFF.

The rearrangement links TRBV19 to TRBJ1-2, with 8 nucleotides matching TRBD1. This CDR3 has 13 amino acids. Trimming took 5 bases from V and 6 from J; bases not matched to a gene: 5. Germline lookup yields CDR1 LNHDA and CDR2 SQIVND (reference sequence). CDR3 residues: CASSLGQGDGYTF. CDR3 DNA: TGTGCCAGTAGTCTCGGACAGGGTGATGGCTACACCTTC.

The chain links TRBV28 to TRBJ2-7; 10 nucleotides match TRBD2. This CDR3 comprises 16 residues. The germline V gene has CDR1 MDHEN and CDR2 SYDVKM. V was pared by 7 bases and J by 6 bases, with 15 bases of the junction left unmatched. The CDR3 sequence is CASNPPSASGRVEQYF. CDR3 nucleotide sequence: TGTGCCAGCAACCCACCGTCGGCTAGCGGGAGAGTCGAGCAGTACTTC.

This clone has just a few counts. This chain joins TRBV15 and TRBJ1-4; D unresolved. Germline assignment: CDR1 LNHNV and CDR2 YYDKDF (reference sequence). This CDR3 spans 15 amino acids. V shed 0 bases and J shed 5 bases, with 10 bases lying between them. CDR3 loop: CATSRDPGSNEKLFF. The DNA for the CDR3 is TGTGCCACCAGCAGAGATCCGGGGTCGAATGAAAAACTGTTTTTT.

In this sample, this clone turned up once. The chain has TRBV5-5 and TRBJ2-5; D perhaps matches TRBD1 (6 bases). The CDR3 is 14 amino acids. V gave up 1 base and J gave up 4 bases, with 11 bases separating them. Germline CDR1 SGHKS, CDR2 YYEKEE (reference sequence). This CDR3 is CASSLQGPGETQYF. The DNA of the CDR3 is TGTGCCAGCAGCTTGCAGGGGCCAGGAGAGACCCAGTACTTC.

This chain connects TRBV7-2 to TRBJ2-5; D gene ambiguous. CDR1 is SGHTA, CDR2 FQGNSA, per germline. Trimming removed 8 bases from V and 3 bases from J, with 10 bases in between. This CDR3 comprises 12 residues. CDR3 nucleotides: TGTGCCAGCGGCACAGATAAAGAGACCCAGTACTTC. It encodes CASGTDKETQYF.

This clone has more than one count but fewer than ten. J is TRBJ2-7 and V is TRBV27; 9 nucleotides match TRBD1. Germline CDR1 reads MNHEY; CDR2 reads SMNVEV (reference sequence). The CDR3 consists of 16 residues. The V segment lost 5 bases and the J segment 2 bases; nucleotides outside the gene matches: 10. The CDR3 is CASSPTWDRAPYEQYF. CDR3 DNA sequence: TGTGCCAGCAGTCCGACCTGGGACAGGGCCCCCTACGAGCAGTACTTC.

As for this clone: At one of its ends the junction is not consistent with the germline gene, which may arise from a read error. Written as DNA, the CDR3 is TGTGCCAGCAGCGAAGACATGGACAGGCCTGGTTTCTACGAGCAGTACTTC. This gives the protein CASSEDMDRPGFYEQYF. This chain links TRBV2 with TRBJ2-7, with TRBD1 matching over 7 bases. The CDR3 has 17 amino acids. Germline CDR1 SNHLY, CDR2 FYNNEI.

In DNA, the CDR3 is TGTGCCAGCAGTTTCGCCACCGGACAGGGTCCTTTTATATCTCCCTTTTATAATTCACCCCTCCACTTT. It yields the protein CASSFATGQGPFISPFYNSPLHF. The genes are TRBV27 and TRBJ1-6, with 8 bases aligning to TRBD1. The CDR3 contains 23 residues. From germline, CDR1 is MNHEY and CDR2 SMNVEV (reference sequence). The V segment lost 3 bases and the J segment 4 bases; nucleotides outside the gene matches: 26.

The rearrangement links TRBV7-8 to TRBJ2-1; 7 bases fit TRBD2. Germline CDR1 reads SGHVS; CDR2 reads FQNEAQ. This CDR3 contains 13 residues. Trimming cost V 5 bases and J 8 bases; bases outside gene matches: 6. The CDR3 DNA follows: TGTGCCAGCAGCAGACTAGCTAGTGATGAGCAGTTCTTC. As protein: CASSRLASDEQFF.

The genes are TRBV5-5 and TRBJ2-4, with 14 bases aligning to TRBD2. Germline values: CDR1 SGHKS, CDR2 YYEKEE (reference sequence). V trimming: 4 bases; J trimming: 9 bases; junction bases outside the gene matches: 3. The CDR3 runs 14 residues. The DNA of the CDR3 is TGTGCCAGCAGCGGGACTAGCGGGAGTGGCATTCAGTACTTC. Translation gives CASSGTSGSGIQYF.

V and J are TRBV30 and TRBJ2-2, with TRBD2 matching 9 bases. The V gene end was trimmed by 0 bases and the J gene end by 7 bases; junction bases not matched to a gene: 15. Per the germline V gene, CDR1 is GTSNPN and CDR2 is SVGIG (reference sequence). The CDR3 covers 18 residues. CDR3 amino acids: CAWSVQVGGRAGSGELFF. The CDR3 DNA sequence: TGTGCCTGGAGTGTACAGGTCGGCGGGAGGGCCGGAAGCGGGGAGCTGTTTTTT.

This chain connects TRBV6-5 to TRBJ2-1; 8 positions match TRBD1. Germline lookup yields CDR1 MNHEY and CDR2 SVGAGI. With 6 bases clipped from V and 8 bases from J, the junction kept 12 bases outside the gene matches. The CDR3 is made up of 15 amino acids. The CDR3 protein is CASRGGTGKKDEQFF. CDR3 DNA sequence: TGTGCCAGCAGAGGAGGGACAGGTAAAAAGGATGAGCAGTTCTTC.